The rows below give T cell receptor beta chains drawn from one sample of a study of T cell repertoires and HLA-DP antigens. The antigens of these receptors remain unknown. Generated by immunoSEQ multiplex PCR, the TCRdb table keeps only in-frame clones and is missing some. The table includes roughly 110,000 clones, almost 95% detected once. Sequencing used CD4+ T cells from PBMCs. Receptors originate from a woman under 30 in good health and CMV-seronegative. CDR3s include the opening cysteine and the closing phenylalanine or tryptophan. The D gene is left open where the match is weak. Clone size is shown for a subset of rows, as once, few, many or a class of expanded clone.

V gene	clone size	J gene	D gene	CDR3 DNA	CDR3 protein
TRBV6-1	.	TRBJ2-2	.	TGTGCCAGCATCGGCCGAAACACCGGGGAGCTGTTTTTT	CASIGRNTGELFF
TRBV7-2	.	TRBJ2-1	TRBD2	TGTGCCAGCAGCTTAAGCGGGGTTGTGAATGAGCAGTTCTTC	CASSLSGVVNEQFF
TRBV6-1	.	TRBJ2-3	.	TGTGCACACTCTCAACGGCGGACTGCCACAGATACGCAGTATTTT	CAHSQRRTATDTQYF
TRBV18	.	TRBJ2-7	.	TGTGCCAGCTCACCAGATAGTCCCAGGGCAGACGAGCAGTACTTC	CASSPDSPRADEQYF
TRBV18	.	TRBJ2-4	.	TGTGCCAGCTCACCACCAGGGCGGGCGGACATTCAGTACTTC	CASSPPGRADIQYF
TRBV5-1	.	TRBJ1-1	.	TGCGCCAGCAGCTTCACCAGGGTCGGGGGGAACACTGAAGCTTTCTTT	CASSFTRVGGNTEAFF
TRBV7-2	.	TRBJ2-5	TRBD2	TGTGCCAGCAGCTTACATGGCGGGGGGATTTCGGGGACCCAGTACTTC	CASSLHGGGISGTQYF
TRBV7-2	.	TRBJ2-6	.	TGTGCCAGCAGCTTAGCCCCAACACCTGGGGCCAACGTCCTGACTTTC	CASSLAPTPGANVLTF
TRBV28	.	TRBJ2-1	.	TGTGCCAGCAGTTTAACAAGAGGCTACAATGAGCAGTTCTTC	CASSLTRGYNEQFF
TRBV7-9	.	TRBJ1-2	TRBD1	TGTGCCAGCAGCCGGGGACAGGGCGACTATGGCTACACCTTC	CASSRGQGDYGYTF
TRBV7-9	.	TRBJ2-7	.	TGTGCCAGCAGCCCAAATCGGGCTTTGAACTCCTACGAGCAGTACTTC	CASSPNRALNSYEQYF
TRBV6-6	.	TRBJ1-4	TRBD1	TGTGCCAGCAGTTACTCTACTAGGGGGCGCTCAGGAAAACTGTTTTTT	CASSYSTRGRSGKLFF
TRBV5-6	.	TRBJ1-6	TRBD1	TGTGCCAGCAGCTCGCTCGGACAGGGGAGTAATTCACCCCTCCACTTT	CASSSLGQGSNSPLHF
TRBV18	.	TRBJ2-3	TRBD2	TGTGCCAGCTCACCAGTCGGGAGGGGCGATACGCAGTATTTT	CASSPVGRGDTQYF
TRBV28	.	TRBJ1-5	.	TGTGCCAGCAGTTTAGGGTCCCTCGGCAATCAGCCCCAGCATTTT	CASSLGSLGNQPQHF
TRBV4-1	.	TRBJ2-1	TRBD2	TGCGCCAGCAGCCACAGGGACTATGACAATGAGCAGTTCTTC	CASSHRDYDNEQFF
TRBV7-3	.	TRBJ2-1	.	TGTGCCAGCAGCCGGTTTCCAGGGGATGAGCAGTTCTTC	CASSRFPGDEQFF
TRBV30	.	TRBJ1-4	.	TGTGCCTGGAGTGACACGGTAGGAAAACTGTTTTTT	CAWSDTVGKLFF
TRBV19	once	TRBJ2-2	TRBD1	TGTGCCAGTAGTTCTAAGGGACAGGTATCAATTGCGAACACCGGGGAGCTGTTTTTT	CASSSKGQVSIANTGELFF
TRBV6-5	once	TRBJ2-1	.	TGTGCCAGCAGCTCCCCCGGGGGTGCGATTTGGTTCTTC	CASSSPGGAIWFF
TRBV27	.	TRBJ2-3	.	TGTGCCAGCAGTCGGCCACGCACAGATACGCAGTATTTT	CASSRPRTDTQYF
TRBV11-2	.	TRBJ2-1	TRBD2	TGTGCCAGCAGCTTAGATCCCCCCGCGGGGGGAGTCGATGAGCAGTTCTTC	CASSLDPPAGGVDEQFF
TRBV5-1	.	TRBJ2-2	.	TGCGCCAGCAGCCCCCTGACAGCGAACACCGGGGAGCTGTTTTTT	CASSPLTANTGELFF
TRBV7-2	.	TRBJ1-3	.	TGTGCCAGCAGCTTACGGACAGCTGGAAACACCATATATTTT	CASSLRTAGNTIYF
TRBV7-3	few	TRBJ2-3	TRBD2	TGTGCCAGCAGCTTACTAGCGGGAGCAATGGAGACAGATACGCAGTATTTT	CASSLLAGAMETDTQYF
TRBV9	.	TRBJ2-1	.	TGTGCCAGCAGCGTAGAGGGCTGGGCCCGGGGCAATGAGCAGTTCTTC	CASSVEGWARGNEQFF
TRBV18	once	TRBJ1-3	TRBD1	TGTGCCAGCTCACCCTTGAGGACAGGGGCTGGAAACACCATATATTTT	CASSPLRTGAGNTIYF
TRBV5-5	few	TRBJ2-1	.	TGTGCCAGCAGCCCTCGGGACTTCAGCTCCTACAATGAGCAGTTCTTC	CASSPRDFSSYNEQFF
TRBV28	.	TRBJ2-3	.	TGTGCCAGCAGTCCCGCCGGCCCAGGCGGTACAGATACGCAGTATTTT	CASSPAGPGGTDTQYF
TRBV29-1	.	TRBJ1-5	TRBD1	TGCAGCGTGGAGGACAGGTACAATCAGCCCCAGCATTTT	CSVEDRYNQPQHF
TRBV7-8	.	TRBJ1-1	.	TGTGCCAGCGTTCCAGGGGTGTGGGGGATGAACACTGAAGCTTTCTTT	CASVPGVWGMNTEAFF
TRBV28	once	TRBJ1-3	TRBD1	TGTGCCAGCAGTGGGACAGGGGCTGGAAACACCATATATTTT	CASSGTGAGNTIYF
TRBV11-2	.	TRBJ2-1	.	TGTGCCAGCCTAACCCTTATGAGGGCCACTATGAATGAGCAGTTCTTC	CASLTLMRATMNEQFF
TRBV27	.	TRBJ2-5	TRBD1	TGTGCCAGCAGTCTCCACAGGGGTTCAGAGACCCAGTACTTC	CASSLHRGSETQYF
TRBV19	.	TRBJ2-2	.	TGTGCCAGTAGTACACGGGACCGCGCCGGGGAGCTGTTTTTT	CASSTRDRAGELFF
TRBV4-3	.	TRBJ1-1	.	TGCGCCAGCAGCCTAGACAGGATGAACACTGAAGCTTTCTTT	CASSLDRMNTEAFF
TRBV6-5	.	TRBJ1-3	.	TGTGCCAGCGGGGTACCTGGAAACACCATATATTTT	CASGVPGNTIYF
TRBV11-2	.	TRBJ2-2	TRBD2	TGTGCCAGCAGCTTGACTAGCGGGGCGAACACCGGGGAGCTGTTTTTT	CASSLTSGANTGELFF
TRBV4-2	.	TRBJ1-6	.	TGTGCCAGCAGCCAACGTGACCGCGATAATTCACCCCTCCACTTT	CASSQRDRDNSPLHF
TRBV5-1	once	TRBJ1-6	.	TGCGCCAGCAGCTTTTATCTACAGGGCACTACGAGCTCCTATAATTCACCCCTCCACTTT	CASSFYLQGTTSSYNSPLHF
TRBV2	once	TRBJ1-2	.	TGTGCCAGCAGATCCTCCCTTATTCTCCCTGGCTACACCTTC	CASRSSLILPGYTF
TRBV27	.	TRBJ2-6	.	TGTGCCAGCAGTCCCTCTGGGGCCAACGTCCTGACTTTC	CASSPSGANVLTF
TRBV5-1	.	TRBJ2-3	.	TGCGCCAGCAGCCCGATGACCGGCACAGATACGCAGTATTTT	CASSPMTGTDTQYF
TRBV10-3	.	TRBJ1-2	.	TGTGCCATCAGTGGCCAGGGTCCGGTCTCTGGCTACACCTTC	CAISGQGPVSGYTF
TRBV6-5	.	TRBJ1-1	.	TGTGCCAGCAGTTACAGAAGGGGAAACACTGAAGCTTTCTTT	CASSYRRGNTEAFF
TRBV30	.	TRBJ2-1	.	TGTGCCTGGAGTTACGCAAGGGATGAGCAGTTCTTC	CAWSYARDEQFF
TRBV30	.	TRBJ2-1	.	TGTGCCTGGTCCCAGGTCCGGACCCAGGAGCAGTTCTTC	CAWSQVRTQEQFF
TRBV6-1	.	TRBJ2-2	TRBD1	TGTGCCACGACAGGGGCCGGGGAGCTGTTTTTT	CATTGAGELFF
TRBV5-4	once	TRBJ2-5	TRBD2	TGTGCCAGCAGCTTGGACGGACTAGCGGGAGAGACCCAGTACTTC	CASSLDGLAGETQYF
TRBV18	.	TRBJ2-1	.	TGTGCCAGCTCACCATTTACAGCCTACAATGAGCAGTTCTTC	CASSPFTAYNEQFF
TRBV5-1	.	TRBJ2-7	TRBD1	TGCGCCAGCAGCTACCTTTCGACAGGGACCTACGAGCAGTACTTC	CASSYLSTGTYEQYF
TRBV29-1	.	TRBJ2-2	TRBD1	TGCAGCGTTGATCTAAAAGGGGGCAACACCGGGGAGCTGTTTTTT	CSVDLKGGNTGELFF
TRBV19	.	TRBJ1-1	.	TGTGCCAGTAGTCTTGTCGAGGCTGCTGGAGCCTTCTTT	CASSLVEAAGAFF
TRBV5-1	.	TRBJ2-7	.	TGCGCCAGCAGCTTGAGGGAGGCCCAAGCGGGTCGGCAGTACTTC	CASSLREAQAGRQYF
TRBV5-1	few	TRBJ1-1	.	TGCGCCAGCAGCTTGGGACAGGCGAACACTGAAGCTTTCTTT	CASSLGQANTEAFF
TRBV28	.	TRBJ2-3	TRBD2	TGTGCCAGCAGTAGGTCTAGCGGGAGAACAGATACGCAGTATTTT	CASSRSSGRTDTQYF
TRBV28	.	TRBJ1-2	.	TGTGCCAGCACCACAGGGCTCTATGGCTACACCTTC	CASTTGLYGYTF